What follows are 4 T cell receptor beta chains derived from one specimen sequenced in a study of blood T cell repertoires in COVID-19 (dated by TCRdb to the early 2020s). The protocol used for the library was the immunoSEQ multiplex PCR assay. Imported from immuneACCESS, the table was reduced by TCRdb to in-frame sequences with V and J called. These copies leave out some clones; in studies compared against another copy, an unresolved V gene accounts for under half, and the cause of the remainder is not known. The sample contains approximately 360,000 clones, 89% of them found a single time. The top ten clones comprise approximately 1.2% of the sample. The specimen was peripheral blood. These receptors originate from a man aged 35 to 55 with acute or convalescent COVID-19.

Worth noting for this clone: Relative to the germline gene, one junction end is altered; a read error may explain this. The CDR3 nucleotides read TGTGCCAGCAGTCCCCACAGGGACGGGGCCCACGTCCTGACTTTC. Translation: CASSPHRDGAHVLTF. The rearrangement uses TRBV27 and TRBJ2-6; D is possibly TRBD1 (6 bases). The CDR3 spans 15 residues. The V gene's germline CDR1 is MNHEY and CDR2 SMNVEV (reference sequence). The full variable domain, completed using reference TRBV27 and TRBJ2-6, is EAQVTQNPRYLITVTGKKLTVTCSQNMNHEYMSWYRQDPGLGLRQIYYSMNVEVTDKGDVPEGYKVSRKEKRNFPLILESPSPNQTSLYFCASSPHRDGAHVLTFGAGSRLTVL.

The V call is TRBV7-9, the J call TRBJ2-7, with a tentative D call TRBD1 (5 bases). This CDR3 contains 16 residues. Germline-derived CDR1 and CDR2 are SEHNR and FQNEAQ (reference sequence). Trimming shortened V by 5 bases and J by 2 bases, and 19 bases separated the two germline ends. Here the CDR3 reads CASSPDILKGTYEQYF. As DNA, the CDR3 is TGTGCCAGCAGCCCGGACATCCTCAAGGGTACCTACGAGCAGTACTTC.

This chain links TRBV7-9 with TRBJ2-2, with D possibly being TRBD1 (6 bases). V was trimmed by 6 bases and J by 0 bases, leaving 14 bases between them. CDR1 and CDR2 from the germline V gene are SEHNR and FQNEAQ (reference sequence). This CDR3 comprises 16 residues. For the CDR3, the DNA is TGTGCCAGCAGAGGGACAACCCCAACGAACACCGGGGAGCTGTTTTTT. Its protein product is CASRGTTPTNTGELFF. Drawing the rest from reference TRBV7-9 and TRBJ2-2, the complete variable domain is DTGVSQNPRHKITKRGQNVTFRCDPISEHNRLYWYRQTLGQGPEFLTYFQNEAQLEKSRLLSDRFSAERPKGSFSTLEIQRTEQGDSAMYLCASRGTTPTNTGELFFGEGSRLTVL.

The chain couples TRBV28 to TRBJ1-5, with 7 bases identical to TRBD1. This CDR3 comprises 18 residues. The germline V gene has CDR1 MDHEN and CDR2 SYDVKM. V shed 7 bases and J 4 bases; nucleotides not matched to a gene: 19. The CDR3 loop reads CASIGGGAGGRYNQPQHF. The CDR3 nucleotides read TGTGCCAGCATTGGGGGTGGGGCAGGGGGAAGATATAATCAGCCCCAGCATTTT.